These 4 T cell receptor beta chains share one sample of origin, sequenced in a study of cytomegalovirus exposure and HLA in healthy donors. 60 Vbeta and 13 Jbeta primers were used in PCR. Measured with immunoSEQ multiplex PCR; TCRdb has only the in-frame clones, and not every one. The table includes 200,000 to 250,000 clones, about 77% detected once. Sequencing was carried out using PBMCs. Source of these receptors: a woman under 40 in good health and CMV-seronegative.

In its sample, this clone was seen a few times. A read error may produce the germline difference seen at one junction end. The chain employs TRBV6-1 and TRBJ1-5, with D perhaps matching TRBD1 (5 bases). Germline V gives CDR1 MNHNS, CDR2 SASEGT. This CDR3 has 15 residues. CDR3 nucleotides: TGTGCCAGCAGAGAAGGGGCCTTTAGCAATCAGCCCCAGCATTTT. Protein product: CASREGAFSNQPQHF.

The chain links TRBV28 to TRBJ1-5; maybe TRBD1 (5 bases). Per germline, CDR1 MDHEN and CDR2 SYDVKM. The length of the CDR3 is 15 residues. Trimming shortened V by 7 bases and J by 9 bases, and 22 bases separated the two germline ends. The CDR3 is CASTPPGTYHRPQHF. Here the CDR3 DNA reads TGTGCCAGCACCCCACCCGGGACTTACCATCGGCCCCAGCATTTT.

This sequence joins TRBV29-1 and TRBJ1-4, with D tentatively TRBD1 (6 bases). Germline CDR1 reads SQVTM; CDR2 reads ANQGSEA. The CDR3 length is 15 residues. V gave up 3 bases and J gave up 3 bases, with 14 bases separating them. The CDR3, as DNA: TGCAGCGTTGAGCTTATCAGGGGAGCTAATGAAAAACTGTTTTTT. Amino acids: CSVELIRGANEKLFF.

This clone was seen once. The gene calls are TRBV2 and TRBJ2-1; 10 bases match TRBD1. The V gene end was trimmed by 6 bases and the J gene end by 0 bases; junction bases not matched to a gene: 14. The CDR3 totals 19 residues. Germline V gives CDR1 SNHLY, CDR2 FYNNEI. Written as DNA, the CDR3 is TGTGCCAGCAGGAATTCCCCGGGACAGGGGTCTTACTCCTACAATGAGCAGTTCTTC. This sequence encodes CASRNSPGQGSYSYNEQFF.